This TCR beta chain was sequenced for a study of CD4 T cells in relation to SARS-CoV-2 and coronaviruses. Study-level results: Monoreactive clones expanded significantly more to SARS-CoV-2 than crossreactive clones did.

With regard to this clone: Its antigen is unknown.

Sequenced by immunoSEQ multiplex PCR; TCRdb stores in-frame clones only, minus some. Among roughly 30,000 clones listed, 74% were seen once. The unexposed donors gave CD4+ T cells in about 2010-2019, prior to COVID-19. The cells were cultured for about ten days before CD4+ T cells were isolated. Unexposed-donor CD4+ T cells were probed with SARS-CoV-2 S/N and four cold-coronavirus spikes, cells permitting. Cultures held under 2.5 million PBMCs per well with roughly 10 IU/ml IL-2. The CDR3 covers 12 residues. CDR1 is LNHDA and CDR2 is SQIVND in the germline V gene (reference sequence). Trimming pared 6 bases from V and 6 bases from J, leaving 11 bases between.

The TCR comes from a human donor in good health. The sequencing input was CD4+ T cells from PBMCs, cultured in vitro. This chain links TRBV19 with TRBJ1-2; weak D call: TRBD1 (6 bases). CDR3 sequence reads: CASRPQGNGYTF. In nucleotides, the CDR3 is TGTGCCAGTAGACCGCAGGGGAATGGCTACACCTTC.